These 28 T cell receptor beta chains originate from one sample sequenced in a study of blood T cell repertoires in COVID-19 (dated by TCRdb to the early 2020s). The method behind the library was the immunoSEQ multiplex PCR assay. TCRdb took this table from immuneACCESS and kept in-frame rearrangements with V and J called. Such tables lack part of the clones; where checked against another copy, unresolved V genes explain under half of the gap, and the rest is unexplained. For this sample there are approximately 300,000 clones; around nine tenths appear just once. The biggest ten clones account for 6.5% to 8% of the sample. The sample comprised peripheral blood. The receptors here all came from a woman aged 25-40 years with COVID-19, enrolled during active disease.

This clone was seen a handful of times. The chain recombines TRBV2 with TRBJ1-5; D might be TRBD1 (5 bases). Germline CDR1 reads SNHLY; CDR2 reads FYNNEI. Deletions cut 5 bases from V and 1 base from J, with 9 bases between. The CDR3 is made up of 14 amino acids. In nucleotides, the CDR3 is TGTGCCAGCAGTCTGGGGCCGAGCAATCAGCCCCAGCATTTT. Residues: CASSLGPSNQPQHF.

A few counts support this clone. For the CDR3, the DNA is TGTGCCAGCAGTTTCCGCTCCGGGACAGGGCCCCCTTATGCCAATCAGCCCCAGCATTTT. It codes for CASSFRSGTGPPYANQPQHF. The genes are TRBV28 and TRBJ1-5; 9 bases align to TRBD1. The CDR3 loop spans 20 amino acids. Per the germline V gene, CDR1 is MDHEN and CDR2 is SYDVKM. Unmatched junction bases numbered 18, after V lost 3 bases and J lost 3 bases. The full variable domain, completed using reference TRBV28 and TRBJ1-5, is DVKVTQSSRYLVKRTGEKVFLECVQDMDHENMFWYRQDPGLGLRLIYFSYDVKMKEKGDIPEGYSVSREKKERFSLILESASTNQTSMYLCASSFRSGTGPPYANQPQHFGDGTRLSIL.

CDR3 sequence reads: CASSSSGSSDTQYF. CDR3 nucleotides: TGTGCCAGCAGCTCTAGCGGGAGTTCAGATACGCAGTATTTT. The V and J genes are TRBV6-5 and TRBJ2-3; 10 positions agree with TRBD2. In germline, CDR1 is MNHEY, CDR2 SVGAGI. J gave up 4 bases and V 6 bases, and 4 bases lay outside the gene matches. The CDR3 length is 14 residues.

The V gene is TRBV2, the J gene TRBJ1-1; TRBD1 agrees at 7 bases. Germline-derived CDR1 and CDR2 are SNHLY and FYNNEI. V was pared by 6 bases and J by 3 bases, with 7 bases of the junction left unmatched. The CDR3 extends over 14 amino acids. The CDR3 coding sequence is TGTGCCAGCAGCGCGACACAGGGGCACACTGAAGCTTTCTTT. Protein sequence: CASSATQGHTEAFF.

CDR3: CASCRDRDWGYTF. As DNA, the CDR3 is TGTGCCAGCTGCCGGGACAGGGACTGGGGCTACACCTTC. V usage is TRBV6-5 and J usage is TRBJ1-2; 9 bases align to TRBD1. The V segment lost 8 bases and the J segment 8 bases; nucleotides outside the gene matches: 9. The CDR3 is 13 residues long. Per germline, CDR1 MNHEY and CDR2 SVGAGI.

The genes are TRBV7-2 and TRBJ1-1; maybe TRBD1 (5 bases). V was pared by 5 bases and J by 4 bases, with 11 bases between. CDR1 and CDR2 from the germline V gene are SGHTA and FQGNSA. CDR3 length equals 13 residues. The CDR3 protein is CASSGGRLTEAFF. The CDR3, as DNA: TGTGCCAGCAGCGGGGGGAGGCTCACTGAAGCTTTCTTT.

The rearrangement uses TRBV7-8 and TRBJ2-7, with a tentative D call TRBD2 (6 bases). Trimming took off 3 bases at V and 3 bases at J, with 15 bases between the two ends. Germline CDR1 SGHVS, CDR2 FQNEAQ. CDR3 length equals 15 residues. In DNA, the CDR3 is TGTGCCAGCAGCTTGGGACTCTCCTACTTCTACGAGCAGTACTTC. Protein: CASSLGLSYFYEQYF.

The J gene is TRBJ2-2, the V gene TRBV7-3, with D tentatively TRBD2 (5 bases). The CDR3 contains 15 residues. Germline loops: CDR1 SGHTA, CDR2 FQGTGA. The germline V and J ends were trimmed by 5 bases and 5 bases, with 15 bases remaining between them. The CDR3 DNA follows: TGTGCCAGCAGCCCCCTGGGAGCTGGGACCGGGGAGCTGTTTTTT. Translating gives CASSPLGAGTGELFF.

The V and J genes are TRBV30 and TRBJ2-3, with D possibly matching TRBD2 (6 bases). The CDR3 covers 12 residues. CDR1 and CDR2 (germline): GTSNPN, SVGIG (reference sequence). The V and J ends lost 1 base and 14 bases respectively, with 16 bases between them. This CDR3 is CAWSEVAATLYF. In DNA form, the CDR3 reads TGTGCCTGGAGTGAAGTAGCGGCCACCCTGTATTTT.

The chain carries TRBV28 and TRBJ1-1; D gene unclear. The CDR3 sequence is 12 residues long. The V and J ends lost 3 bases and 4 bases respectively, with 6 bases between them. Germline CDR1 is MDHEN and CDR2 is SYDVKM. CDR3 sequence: CASSLRVTEAFF. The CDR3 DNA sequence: TGTGCCAGCAGTTTGAGGGTCACTGAAGCTTTCTTT. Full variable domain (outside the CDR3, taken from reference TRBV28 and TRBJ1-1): DVKVTQSSRYLVKRTGEKVFLECVQDMDHENMFWYRQDPGLGLRLIYFSYDVKMKEKGDIPEGYSVSREKKERFSLILESASTNQTSMYLCASSLRVTEAFFGQGTRLTVV.

The CDR3 region is CASSSPGQGGEKLFF. The CDR3 DNA sequence: TGTGCCAGCAGTTCCCCCGGACAGGGGGGAGAAAAACTGTTTTTT. This chain links TRBV28 with TRBJ1-4; 10 bases are a match to TRBD1. The germline gives CDR1 MDHEN, CDR2 SYDVKM. The CDR3 is 15 residues long. J gave up 8 bases and V 4 bases, and 7 bases lay outside the gene matches.

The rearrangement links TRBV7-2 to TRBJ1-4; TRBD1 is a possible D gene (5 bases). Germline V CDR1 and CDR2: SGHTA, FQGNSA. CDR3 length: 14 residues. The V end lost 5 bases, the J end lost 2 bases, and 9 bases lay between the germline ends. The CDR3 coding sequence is TGTGCCAGCAGCACGCAGGGCACTAATGAAAAACTGTTTTTT. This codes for CASSTQGTNEKLFF.

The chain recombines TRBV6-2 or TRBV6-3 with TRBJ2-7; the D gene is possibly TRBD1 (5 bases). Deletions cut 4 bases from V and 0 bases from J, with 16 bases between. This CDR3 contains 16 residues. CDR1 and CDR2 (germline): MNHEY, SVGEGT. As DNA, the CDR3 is TGTGCCAGCAGTTTGATCGGCAGGGCAAGCTCCTACGAGCAGTACTTC. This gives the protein CASSLIGRASSYEQYF.

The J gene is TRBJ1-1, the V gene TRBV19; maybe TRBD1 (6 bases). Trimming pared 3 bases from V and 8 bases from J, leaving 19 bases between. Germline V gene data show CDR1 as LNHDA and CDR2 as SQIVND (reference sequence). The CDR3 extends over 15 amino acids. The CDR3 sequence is CASSIEGGRYSEAFF. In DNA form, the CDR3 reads TGTGCCAGTAGTATTGAGGGGGGGAGGTACTCCGAAGCTTTCTTT.

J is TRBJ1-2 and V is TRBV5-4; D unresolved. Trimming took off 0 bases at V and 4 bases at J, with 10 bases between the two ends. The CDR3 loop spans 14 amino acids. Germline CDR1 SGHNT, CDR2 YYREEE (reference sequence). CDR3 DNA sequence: TGTGCCAGCAGCTTGGTATCCGGGTTCTATGGCTACACCTTC. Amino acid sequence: CASSLVSGFYGYTF.

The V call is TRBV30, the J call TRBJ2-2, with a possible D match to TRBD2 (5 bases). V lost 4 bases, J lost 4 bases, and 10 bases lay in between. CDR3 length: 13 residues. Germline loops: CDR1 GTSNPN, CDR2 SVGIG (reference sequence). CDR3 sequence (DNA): TGTGCCTGGACTACGGGATTCACCGGGGAGCTGTTTTTT. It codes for CAWTTGFTGELFF.

CDR3 bases: TGTGCCAGCAGCGTAGCGGCGGGGTACTACGAGCAGTACTTC. Translating gives CASSVAAGYYEQYF. V and J are TRBV9 and TRBJ2-7; tentative D call: TRBD2 (6 bases). Looked up from germline, CDR1 is SGDLS and CDR2 is YYNGEE. The ends were cut back, 0 bases at V and 3 bases at J, with 10 bases in the middle. The CDR3 loop spans 14 amino acids.

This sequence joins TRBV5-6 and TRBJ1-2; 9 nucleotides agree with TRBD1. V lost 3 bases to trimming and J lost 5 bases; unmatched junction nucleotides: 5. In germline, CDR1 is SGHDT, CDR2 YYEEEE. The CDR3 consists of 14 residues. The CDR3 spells CASSSGQGTYGYTF. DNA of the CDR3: TGTGCCAGCAGCTCGGGACAGGGAACATATGGCTACACCTTC. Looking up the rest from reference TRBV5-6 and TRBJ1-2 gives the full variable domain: DAGVTQSPTHLIKTRGQQVTLRCSPKSGHDTVSWYQQALGQGPQFIFQYYEEEERQRGNFPDRFSGHQFPNYSSELNVNALLLGDSALYLCASSSGQGTYGYTFGSGTRLTVV.

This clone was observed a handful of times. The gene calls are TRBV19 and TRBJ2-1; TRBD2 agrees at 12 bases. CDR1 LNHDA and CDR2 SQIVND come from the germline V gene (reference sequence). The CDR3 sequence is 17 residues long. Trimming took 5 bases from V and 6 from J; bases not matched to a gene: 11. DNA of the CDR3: TGTGCCAGTAGTTACTGGAGACTAGCGGGAGTTCTCAATGAGCAGTTCTTC. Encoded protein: CASSYWRLAGVLNEQFF.

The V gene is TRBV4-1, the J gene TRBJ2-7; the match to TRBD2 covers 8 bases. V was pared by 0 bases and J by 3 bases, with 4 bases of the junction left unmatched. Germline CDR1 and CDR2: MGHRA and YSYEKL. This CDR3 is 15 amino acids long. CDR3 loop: CASSQEGTRGYEQYF. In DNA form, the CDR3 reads TGCGCCAGCAGCCAAGAGGGGACTAGGGGCTACGAGCAGTACTTC.

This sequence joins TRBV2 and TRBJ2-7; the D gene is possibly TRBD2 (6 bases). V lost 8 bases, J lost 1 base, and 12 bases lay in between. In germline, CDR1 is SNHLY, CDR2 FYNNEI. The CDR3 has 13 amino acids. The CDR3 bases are TGTGCCAGCTCCGGGACTCGTTCCTACGAGCAGTACTTC. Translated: CASSGTRSYEQYF.

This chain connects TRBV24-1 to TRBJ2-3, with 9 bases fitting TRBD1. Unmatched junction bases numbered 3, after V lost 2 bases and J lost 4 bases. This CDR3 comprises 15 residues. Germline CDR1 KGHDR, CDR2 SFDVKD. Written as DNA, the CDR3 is TGTGCCACCAGTGATTCCGGACAGGGGTCAGATACGCAGTATTTT. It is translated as CATSDSGQGSDTQYF.

The CDR3: CASSYNVPTGFNQPQHF. CDR3 nucleotides: TGTGCCAGCAGCTATAACGTCCCGACAGGGTTCAATCAGCCCCAGCATTTT. V gene TRBV27 combines with J gene TRBJ1-5; 7 bases line up with TRBD1. Germline CDR1 is MNHEY and CDR2 is SMNVEV (reference sequence). After removal of 6 bases from V and 3 bases from J, the junction contained 14 bases not matched to a gene. This CDR3 is built from 17 residues.

The CDR3: CASRTPANEKLFF. For the CDR3, the DNA is TGTGCCAGCAGGACTCCGGCTAATGAAAAACTGTTTTTT. The chain joins TRBV28 to TRBJ1-4, with D unresolved. The CDR3 consists of 13 residues. Germline-derived CDR1 and CDR2 are MDHEN and SYDVKM. Trimming took off 6 bases at V and 3 bases at J, with 8 bases between the two ends.

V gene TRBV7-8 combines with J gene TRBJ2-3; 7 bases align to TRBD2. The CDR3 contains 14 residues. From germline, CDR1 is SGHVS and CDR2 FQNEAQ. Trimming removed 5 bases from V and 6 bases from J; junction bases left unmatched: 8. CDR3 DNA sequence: TGTGCCAGCAGCCCCATGGCCGGGGGGGATACGCAGTATTTT. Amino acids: CASSPMAGGDTQYF.

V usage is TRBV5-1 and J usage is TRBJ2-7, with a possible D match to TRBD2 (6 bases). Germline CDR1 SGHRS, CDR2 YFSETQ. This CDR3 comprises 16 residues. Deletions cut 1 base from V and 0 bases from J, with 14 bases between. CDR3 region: CASSLTGLASSYEQYF. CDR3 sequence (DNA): TGCGCCAGCAGCTTGACCGGGCTAGCGAGCTCCTACGAGCAGTACTTC.

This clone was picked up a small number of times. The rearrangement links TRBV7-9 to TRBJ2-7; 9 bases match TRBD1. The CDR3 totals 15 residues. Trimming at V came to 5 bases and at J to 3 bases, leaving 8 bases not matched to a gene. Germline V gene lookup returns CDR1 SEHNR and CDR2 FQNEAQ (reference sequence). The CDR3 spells CASSTFRDRDYEQYF. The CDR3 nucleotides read TGTGCCAGCAGCACATTCCGGGACAGGGACTACGAGCAGTACTTC.

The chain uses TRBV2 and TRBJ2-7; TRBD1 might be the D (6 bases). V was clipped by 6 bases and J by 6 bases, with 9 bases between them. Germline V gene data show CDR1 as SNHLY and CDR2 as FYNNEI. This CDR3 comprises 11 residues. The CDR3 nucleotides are TGTGCCAGCAGCGGACAGTCCGAGCAGTACTTC. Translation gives CASSGQSEQYF.